The 32 T cell receptor beta chains in this list originate from one sample, sequenced in a study of blood T cell repertoires in COVID-19. TCRdb keeps only in-frame clones here, not all; method: immunoSEQ multiplex PCR. Of about 150,000 clones listed, roughly 84% were seen once; the top ten hold roughly an eighth. The material sequenced was peripheral blood. These receptors originate from a woman aged 55-75 years with COVID-19, enrolled during active disease.

The rearrangement uses TRBV19 and TRBJ1-1, with TRBD1 as a possible D gene (6 bases). This CDR3 contains 14 residues. The germline V and J ends were trimmed by 6 bases and 5 bases, with 16 bases remaining between them. Germline values: CDR1 LNHDA, CDR2 SQIVND (reference sequence). The CDR3 coding sequence is TGTGCCAGTAGCCTAACCACAGGGATTACTGAAGCTTTCTTT. Protein sequence: CASSLTTGITEAFF.

This chain uses TRBV6-2 or TRBV6-3 with TRBJ1-1; D is unresolved. Trimming shortened V by 5 bases and J by 5 bases, and 9 bases separated the two germline ends. The V gene's germline CDR1 is MNHEY and CDR2 SVGEGT. There are 12 residues in the CDR3. The CDR3, as DNA: TGTGCCAGCAGTCCCCACGAGACTGAAGCTTTCTTT. Encoded protein: CASSPHETEAFF.

The chain couples TRBV20-1 to TRBJ1-5; D remains ambiguous. This CDR3 comprises 14 residues. V lost 3 bases, J lost 6 bases, and 15 bases lay in between. The germline V gene has CDR1 DFQATT and CDR2 SNEGSKA (reference sequence). The CDR3 protein is CSASLPAAGQPQHF. The CDR3 nucleotides read TGCAGTGCTAGTTTGCCGGCGGCGGGTCAGCCCCAGCATTTT.

The chain joins TRBV4-1 to TRBJ2-7; D is possibly TRBD1 (6 bases). Trimming took off 0 bases at V and 0 bases at J, with 12 bases between the two ends. Germline V gene sequence: CDR1 MGHRA, CDR2 YSYEKL. CDR3 length: 16 residues. For the CDR3, the DNA is TGCGCCAGCAGCCAAGAGCCAGGGGACGACTCCTACGAGCAGTACTTC. Translated, it gives CASSQEPGDDSYEQYF.

This clone has only one observation. The chain has TRBV3-1 (or the pseudogene TRBV3-2) and TRBJ1-5; D might be TRBD1 (6 bases). Trimming pared 0 bases from V and 2 bases from J, leaving 11 bases between. The CDR3 totals 16 residues. CDR1 LGHDT and CDR2 YNNKEL come from the germline V gene (reference sequence). Here the CDR3 reads CASSQDGGGGNQPQHF. The DNA of the CDR3 is TGTGCCAGCAGCCAAGATGGGGGGGGCGGCAATCAGCCCCAGCATTTT.

CDR3 DNA sequence: TGTGCCAGTAGTTCAACGGGACAGGGCTCTGGAAACACCATATATTTT. Its translation is CASSSTGQGSGNTIYF. The chain links TRBV19 to TRBJ1-3; 9 nucleotides match TRBD1. The CDR3 runs 16 residues. With 5 bases clipped from V and 0 bases from J, the junction kept 5 bases outside the gene matches. Germline assignment: CDR1 LNHDA and CDR2 SQIVND (reference sequence).

This clone was recorded a few times. This chain links TRBV18 with TRBJ1-6, with D possibly TRBD1 on 5 matching bases. Germline V gives CDR1 KGHSH, CDR2 LQKENI. There are 18 residues in the CDR3. The germline V and J ends were trimmed by 2 bases and 0 bases, with 14 bases remaining between them. CDR3 sequence reads: CASSPKHDSGSYNSPLHF. The CDR3 DNA reads TGTGCCAGCTCACCAAAACATGACAGTGGCTCCTATAATTCACCCCTCCACTTT.

The table lists this clone with a few counts. The J gene is TRBJ1-1, the V gene TRBV7-2; the match to TRBD1 covers 9 bases. J lost 5 bases, V lost 3 bases, and 7 bases had no gene match. This CDR3 has 15 residues. Germline-derived CDR1 and CDR2 are SGHTA and FQGNSA. The CDR3 protein is CASSLTTGGGTEAFF. CDR3 DNA sequence: TGTGCCAGCAGCTTGACGACAGGGGGTGGTACTGAAGCTTTCTTT.

This chain joins TRBV6-5 and TRBJ1-2; a weak D match, TRBD1 (6 bases). The CDR3 loop spans 15 amino acids. In germline, CDR1 is MNHEY, CDR2 SVGAGI. Trimming took off 11 bases at V and 1 base at J, with 20 bases between the two ends. Written as DNA, the CDR3 is TGTGCCTCTTCCAACAGGGCCCATCTTAACTATGGCTACACCTTC. Translated: CASSNRAHLNYGYTF.

V usage is TRBV6-6 and J usage is TRBJ1-2, with 8 bases lining up with TRBD1. After removal of 2 bases from V and 1 base from J, the junction contained 6 bases not matched to a gene. The CDR3 is 16 residues long. Looked up from germline, CDR1 is MNHNY and CDR2 is SVGAGI (reference sequence). The CDR3 nucleotides read TGTGCCAGCAGTTACGCCGGGACAGGAGGTAACTATGGCTACACCTTC. Translated: CASSYAGTGGNYGYTF.

This chain uses TRBV5-5 with TRBJ1-2, with D perhaps matching TRBD1 (5 bases). The germline CDR1 and CDR2 sequences are SGHKS and YYEKEE (reference sequence). Trimming left V 2 bases short and J 5 bases short, with 10 bases between. The CDR3 consists of 13 residues. As DNA, the CDR3 is TGTGCCAGCAGCTTAGGAGGGGAATATGGCTACACCTTC. Its protein is CASSLGGEYGYTF. Variable domain in full (rest from reference TRBV5-5 and TRBJ1-2): DAGVTQSPTHLIKTRGQQVTLRCSPISGHKSVSWYQQVLGQGPQFIFQYYEKEERGRGNFPDRFSARQFPNYSSELNVNALLLGDSALYLCASSLGGEYGYTFGSGTRLTVV.

J is TRBJ1-5 and V is TRBV7-8; 9 bases agree with TRBD1. Germline V CDR1 and CDR2: SGHVS, FQNEAQ. There are 14 residues in the CDR3. V lost 5 bases to trimming and J lost 8 bases; unmatched junction nucleotides: 7. The CDR3 loop reads CASSPDRGWEPQHF. DNA of the CDR3: TGTGCCAGCAGCCCGGACAGGGGTTGGGAGCCCCAGCATTTT. Combining the CDR3 with reference TRBV7-8 and TRBJ1-5 gives the whole variable domain GAGVSQSPRYKVAKRGQDVALRCDPISGHVSLFWYQQALGQGPEFLTYFQNEAQLDKSGLPSDRFFAERPEGSVSTLKIQRTQQEDSAVYLCASSPDRGWEPQHFGDGTRLSIL.

This clone was picked up a small number of times. The chain couples TRBV6-5 to TRBJ1-2; D may be TRBD1 (5 bases). Germline CDR1 is MNHEY and CDR2 is SVGAGI. The CDR3 contains 13 residues. V was shortened by 5 bases and J by 4 bases, with 11 bases between the two germline ends. CDR3 DNA sequence: TGTGCCAGCAGTCTAGACAGAATCTATGGCTACACCTTC. This translates into CASSLDRIYGYTF.

The rearrangement uses TRBV11-3 and TRBJ1-1, with D possibly TRBD1 on 6 matching bases. From germline, CDR1 is SGHNT and CDR2 YENEEA. This CDR3 has 14 residues. Trimming removed 5 bases from V and 1 base from J, with 11 bases in between. For the CDR3, the DNA is TGTGCCAGCAGCGCCACAGGGACGAACACTGAAGCTTTCTTT. Translated: CASSATGTNTEAFF.

The rearrangement links TRBV27 to TRBJ2-4; D is uncertain. Germline assignment: CDR1 MNHEY and CDR2 SMNVEV (reference sequence). The CDR3 covers 15 residues. The V end was cut by 9 bases, the J end by 0 bases, with 15 bases between. CDR3 region: CASSPFGLAKNIQYF. CDR3 DNA: TGTGCCAGTTCCCCCTTTGGGCTAGCCAAAAACATTCAGTACTTC.

In this sample, this clone turned up once. CDR3 bases: TGCGCCAGCAGCTTTCAGGGGTCGAACACTGAAGCTTTCTTT. Encoded protein: CASSFQGSNTEAFF. The rearrangement joins TRBV5-1 to TRBJ1-1, with D maybe TRBD1 (6 bases). With 2 bases removed from V and 1 base from J, the gap between germline ends came to 9 bases. CDR1 is SGHRS and CDR2 is YFSETQ in the germline V gene. This CDR3 spans 14 amino acids.

The genes are TRBV30 and TRBJ1-1; 7 positions match TRBD1. This CDR3 contains 12 residues. Germline CDR1 GTSNPN, CDR2 SVGIG (reference sequence). V lost 4 bases, J lost 8 bases, and 7 bases stayed unmatched. The CDR3 reads CAWNVRGWEAFF. The CDR3 region has the DNA TGTGCCTGGAATGTCAGGGGGTGGGAAGCTTTCTTT.

The chain combines TRBV5-8 with TRBJ2-3, with D perhaps TRBD1 (6 bases). The CDR3 spans 15 residues. V was trimmed by 6 bases and J by 2 bases, leaving 16 bases between them. Germline-derived CDR1 and CDR2 are SGHTS and YDEGEE. For the CDR3, the DNA is TGTGCCAGCAAAGCTTCCTACAGGGACACAGATACGCAGTATTTT. Amino acid sequence: CASKASYRDTDTQYF.

The V gene is TRBV5-1, the J gene TRBJ1-4; no definite D call. CDR3 length equals 12 residues. V lost 0 bases to trimming and J lost 7 bases, with 4 bases between them. In germline, CDR1 is SGHRS, CDR2 YFSETQ. The CDR3: CASSLGGEKLFF. Here the CDR3 DNA reads TGCGCCAGCAGCTTGGGAGGTGAAAAACTGTTTTTT.

The rearrangement links TRBV3-1 (or the pseudogene TRBV3-2) to TRBJ2-5; TRBD2 matches 7 bases. The CDR3 has 14 residues. The germline CDR1 and CDR2 sequences are LGHDT and YNNKEL (reference sequence). With V trimmed by 6 bases and J by 5 bases, 9 bases remained unmatched. CDR3 sequence (DNA): TGTGCCAGCAGTTATACTAGCGATGGGGAGACCCAGTACTTC. Its protein product is CASSYTSDGETQYF.

As concerns this clone: Additional DNA sequences in this sample encode the identical CDR3. The chain has TRBV6-5 and TRBJ1-4; D is possibly TRBD1 (6 bases). The germline V gene has CDR1 MNHEY and CDR2 SVGAGI. Trimming shortened V by 6 bases and J by 0 bases, and 8 bases separated the two germline ends. This CDR3 has 14 amino acids. Written as DNA, the CDR3 is TGTGCCAGCAGAACAGGGTCAACTAATGAAAAACTGTTTTTT. Its protein product is CASRTGSTNEKLFF.

The rearrangement joins TRBV2 to TRBJ2-5, with 10 bases identical to TRBD2. Germline-derived CDR1 and CDR2 are SNHLY and FYNNEI. The CDR3 is 13 residues long. With 11 bases clipped from V and 5 bases from J, the junction kept 8 bases outside the gene matches. The DNA for the CDR3 is TGTGCCTCGGGACTAGCGACGTGGGAGACCCAGTACTTC. It translates to CASGLATWETQYF.

The chain carries TRBV5-1 and TRBJ1-1; TRBD1 agrees at 7 bases. The CDR3 consists of 14 residues. After removal of 3 bases from V and 1 base from J, the junction contained 3 bases not matched to a gene. CDR1 is SGHRS, CDR2 YFSETQ, per germline. The CDR3 here is CASSSNRGNTEAFF. CDR3 coding DNA: TGCGCCAGCAGCTCAAACAGGGGGAACACTGAAGCTTTCTTT.

This clone was detected only a few times. Here the CDR3 reads CASRRQGDSGNTIYF. CDR3 sequence (DNA): TGCGCCAGCAGGAGACAGGGAGACTCTGGAAACACCATATATTTT. This chain links TRBV5-1 with TRBJ1-3; 7 nucleotides align to TRBD1. Germline CDR1 SGHRS, CDR2 YFSETQ. Trimming cost V 5 bases and J 0 bases; bases outside gene matches: 5. The CDR3 loop spans 15 amino acids.

The V call is TRBV10-2, the J call TRBJ1-1; 7 bases line up with TRBD1. The CDR3 extends over 15 amino acids. Germline values: CDR1 WSHSY, CDR2 SAAADI. V was clipped by 4 bases and J by 5 bases; unmatched bases: 10. The CDR3 sequence is CASSGKGQAETEAFF. In nucleotides, the CDR3 is TGCGCCAGCAGTGGAAAAGGACAGGCCGAAACTGAAGCTTTCTTT.

The V and J genes are TRBV24-1 and TRBJ1-2; no clear D gene. The V gene's germline CDR1 is KGHDR and CDR2 SFDVKD. The CDR3 length is 14 residues. V lost 2 bases, J lost 5 bases, and 11 bases lay in between. The DNA of the CDR3 is TGTGCCACCAGTGATTCATACGGTGGTTATGGCTACACCTTC. Translated, it gives CATSDSYGGYGYTF.

The V call is TRBV24-1, the J call TRBJ1-2, with 9 bases that match TRBD1. Looked up from germline, CDR1 is KGHDR and CDR2 is SFDVKD. CDR3 length: 15 amino acids. The junction had 5 bases not matched to a gene; V was cut back by 2 bases and J by 5 bases. The CDR3: CATSDSPGQGYGYTF. The DNA of the CDR3 is TGTGCCACCAGTGATTCACCGGGACAGGGATATGGCTACACCTTC.

The chain couples TRBV5-4 to TRBJ1-1; D gene unclear. CDR1 is SGHNT, CDR2 YYREEE, per germline (reference sequence). Between the trimmed V and J ends, which lost 2 bases and 4 bases, there was a span of 12 bases. CDR3 length: 14 amino acids. The CDR3 protein is CASSLGGSSTEAFF. The DNA for the CDR3 is TGTGCCAGCAGCTTAGGCGGCAGCAGCACTGAAGCTTTCTTT.

The table lists this clone with a count of one. The chain is built from TRBV7-6 and TRBJ2-1; 10 nucleotides match TRBD2. In germline, CDR1 is SGHVS, CDR2 FNYEAQ. This CDR3 contains 15 residues. The J segment lost 9 bases and the V segment lost 6 bases, leaving 11 bases of the junction unmatched. CDR3 sequence (DNA): TGTGCCAGCAGTAATCTAGCGGGAGTTAGCATTGAGCAGTTCTTC. This sequence encodes CASSNLAGVSIEQFF.

The chain links TRBV3-1 (or the pseudogene TRBV3-2) to TRBJ1-3; D remains unclear. V was trimmed by 6 bases and J by 0 bases, leaving 12 bases between them. Germline V gene lookup returns CDR1 LGHDT and CDR2 YNNKEL (reference sequence). This CDR3 comprises 15 residues. CDR3 sequence (DNA): TGTGCCAGCAGTCTTAGCCGGTCCTCTGGAAACACCATATATTTT. Protein sequence: CASSLSRSSGNTIYF.

This clone was observed a few times. The V call is TRBV24-1, the J call TRBJ2-6, with D possibly TRBD2 on 5 matching bases. Germline loops: CDR1 KGHDR, CDR2 SFDVKD. The CDR3 loop spans 13 amino acids. The germline V and J ends were trimmed by 8 bases and 8 bases, with 12 bases remaining between them. The CDR3 DNA sequence: TGTGCCACCAAGGGCCGGGATTCCAACGTCCTGACTTTC. It yields the protein CATKGRDSNVLTF.

The genes are TRBV19 and TRBJ1-5; a weak D match, TRBD1 (5 bases). The CDR3 sequence is 15 residues long. Germline V CDR1 and CDR2: LNHDA, SQIVND (reference sequence). With 5 bases removed from V and 7 bases from J, the gap between germline ends came to 18 bases. CDR3 protein: CASSPPRRGAQPQHF. The DNA for the CDR3 is TGTGCCAGTAGTCCCCCGAGGAGGGGCGCCCAGCCCCAGCATTTT.